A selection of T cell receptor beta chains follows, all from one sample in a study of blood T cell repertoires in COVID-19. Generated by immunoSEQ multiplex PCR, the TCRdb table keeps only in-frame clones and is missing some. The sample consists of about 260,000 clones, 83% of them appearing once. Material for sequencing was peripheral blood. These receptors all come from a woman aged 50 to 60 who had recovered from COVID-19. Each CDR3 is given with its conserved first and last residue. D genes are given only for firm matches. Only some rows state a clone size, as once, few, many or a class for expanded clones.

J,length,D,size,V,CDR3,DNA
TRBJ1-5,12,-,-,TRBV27,CASSFLNQPQHF,TGTGCCAGCAGTTTCCTCAATCAGCCCCAGCATTTT
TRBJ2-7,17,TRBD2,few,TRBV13,CASSSGLAGASSYEQYF,TGTGCCAGCAGCTCCGGACTAGCGGGGGCTTCGTCCTACGAGCAGTACTTC
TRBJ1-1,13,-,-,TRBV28,CASSRGGKAEAFF,TGTGCCAGCAGCCGCGGCGGCAAGGCTGAAGCTTTCTTT
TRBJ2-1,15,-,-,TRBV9,CASSVGESSYNEQFF,TGTGCCAGCAGCGTAGGGGAGAGCTCCTACAATGAGCAGTTCTTC
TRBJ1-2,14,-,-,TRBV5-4,CASSLPGGNYGYTF,TGTGCCAGCAGCCTCCCCGGGGGTAACTATGGCTACACCTTC
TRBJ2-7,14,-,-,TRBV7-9,CASSFSSKRDEQYF,TGTGCCAGCAGCTTTTCCTCTAAGCGCGACGAGCAGTACTTC
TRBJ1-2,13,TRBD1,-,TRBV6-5,CASKGQGAGGYTF,TGTGCCAGCAAAGGACAGGGCGCAGGGGGCTACACCTTC
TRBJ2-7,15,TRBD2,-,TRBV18,CASSLNAGEGYEQYF,TGTGCCAGCTCACTAAACGCGGGAGAGGGATACGAGCAGTACTTC
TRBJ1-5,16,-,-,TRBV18,CASSPQGQQGGQPQHF,TGTGCCAGCTCACCACAAGGCCAACAGGGTGGTCAGCCCCAGCATTTT
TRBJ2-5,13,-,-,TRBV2,CASSGSRKETQYF,TGTGCCAGCAGTGGGTCCAGAAAAGAGACCCAGTACTTC
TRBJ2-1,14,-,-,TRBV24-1,CATSDGSDGNEQFF,TGTGCCACCAGTGACGGGAGTGATGGGAATGAGCAGTTCTTC
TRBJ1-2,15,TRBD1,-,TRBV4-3,CASSQGTGKASGYTF,TGCGCCAGCAGCCAAGGGACAGGAAAAGCAAGTGGCTACACCTTC
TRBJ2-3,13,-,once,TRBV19,CASGRGRTDTQYF,TGTGCCAGTGGCAGGGGTCGGACAGATACGCAGTATTTT
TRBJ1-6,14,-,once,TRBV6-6,CASSYPESSVPLHF,TGTGCCAGCAGTTACCCCGAGTCTTCGGTCCCCCTCCACTTT
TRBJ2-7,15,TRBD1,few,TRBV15,CATSRDRGRSYEQYF,TGTGCCACCAGCAGAGACAGGGGGCGTTCCTACGAGCAGTACTTC
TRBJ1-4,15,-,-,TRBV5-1,CASSEDEGLNEKLFF,TGCGCCAGCAGTGAGGACGAAGGACTTAATGAAAAACTGTTTTTT
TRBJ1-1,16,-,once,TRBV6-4,CASRYYPTGLNTEAFF,TGTGCCAGCAGATACTACCCGACAGGTCTGAACACTGAAGCTTTCTTT
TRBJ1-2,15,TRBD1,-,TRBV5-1,CASSFNLQGDGGYTF,TGCGCCAGCAGCTTCAACCTACAGGGGGACGGTGGCTACACCTTC
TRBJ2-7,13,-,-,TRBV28,CASSRGSSYEQYF,TGTGCCAGCAGTCGGGGGAGCTCCTACGAGCAGTACTTC
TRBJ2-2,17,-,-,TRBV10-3,CAISHPGLGPSTGELFF,TGTGCCATTTCGCATCCGGGACTGGGACCCAGCACCGGGGAGCTGTTTTTT
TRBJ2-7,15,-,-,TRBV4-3,CASSQEGGGTYEQYF,TGCGCCAGCAGCCAAGAGGGCGGGGGCACCTACGAGCAGTACTTC
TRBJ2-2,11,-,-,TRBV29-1,CSVDILGELFF,TGCAGCGTCGATATACTCGGGGAGCTGTTTTTT
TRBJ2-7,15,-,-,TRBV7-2,CASSAGQGGVYEQYF,TGTGCCAGCAGCGCCGGACAGGGAGGGGTTTACGAGCAGTACTTC
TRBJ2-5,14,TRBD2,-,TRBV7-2,CASSLVGGQETQYF,TGTGCCAGCAGCTTAGTCGGGGGGCAAGAGACCCAGTACTTC
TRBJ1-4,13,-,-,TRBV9,CASSAPREEKLFF,TGTGCCAGCAGCGCCCCCAGGGAAGAAAAACTGTTTTTT
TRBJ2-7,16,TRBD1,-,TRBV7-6,CASSRLGDRVPYEQYF,TGTGCCAGCAGCCGGCTGGGGGACAGGGTTCCGTACGAGCAGTACTTC
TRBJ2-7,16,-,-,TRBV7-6,CASSLEVGRRAYEQYF,TGTGCCAGCAGCTTAGAGGTGGGGCGGCGAGCCTACGAGCAGTACTTC
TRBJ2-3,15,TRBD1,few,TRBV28,CASTLNRGMADTQYF,TGTGCCAGCACTCTAAACAGGGGTATGGCAGATACGCAGTATTTT
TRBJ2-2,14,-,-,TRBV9,CASSVAPERGELFF,TGTGCCAGCAGCGTAGCTCCAGAGCGGGGGGAGCTGTTTTTT
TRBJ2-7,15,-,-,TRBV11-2,CASSLGASVPYEQYF,TGTGCCAGCAGCTTAGGAGCCAGCGTTCCCTACGAGCAGTACTTC
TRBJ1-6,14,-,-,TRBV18,CASSPTVYNSPLHF,TGTGCCAGCTCACCGACAGTATATAATTCACCCCTCCACTTT
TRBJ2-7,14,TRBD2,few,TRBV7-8,CASSRNRTSLPQYF,TGTGCCAGCAGCCGTAATCGGACTAGCCTCCCGCAGTACTTC
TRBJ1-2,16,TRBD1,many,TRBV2,CASSEEGAISNYGYTF,TGTGCCAGCAGTGAAGAGGGGGCCATATCAAACTATGGCTACACCTTC
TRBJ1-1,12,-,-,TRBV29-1,CSVGGVNTEAFF,TGCAGCGTCGGGGGTGTGAACACTGAAGCTTTCTTT
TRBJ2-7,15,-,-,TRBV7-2,CASSLVPVSSYEQYF,TGTGCCAGCAGCTTAGTTCCCGTGAGCTCCTACGAGCAGTACTTC
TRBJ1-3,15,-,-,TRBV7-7,CASSLGQSSGNTIYF,TGTGCCAGCAGCTTAGGACAGTCCTCTGGAAACACCATATATTTT
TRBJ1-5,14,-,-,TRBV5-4,CASSLQGVNQPQHF,TGTGCCAGCAGCTTACAGGGAGTGAATCAGCCCCAGCATTTT
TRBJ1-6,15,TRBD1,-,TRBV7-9,CASSLVGQGYSPLHF,TGTGCCAGCAGCTTAGTGGGACAGGGGTATTCACCCCTCCACTTT
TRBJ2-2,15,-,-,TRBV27,CASSLYWGPSGILFF,TGTGCCAGCAGTTTATATTGGGGGCCTAGTGGGATACTGTTTTTT
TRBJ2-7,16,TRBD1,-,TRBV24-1,CATSELYRGRAYEQYF,TGTGCCACCAGTGAGCTCTACAGGGGGCGCGCCTACGAGCAGTACTTC
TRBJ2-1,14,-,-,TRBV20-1,CSASDRFSYNEQFF,TGCAGTGCTAGTGACAGGTTCTCCTACAATGAGCAGTTCTTC